Here is one T cell receptor (beta chain) with its context. Its antigen is not identified. The sample comes from a study of blood T cells in healthy people across ages. Findings and limits, study-wide: Diversity estimated from one million T cells was considered an underestimate. TCR beta diversity per million T cells fell roughly linearly with age.

The germline V gene has CDR1 SGDLS and CDR2 YYNGEE. Trimming shortened V by 4 bases and J by 7 bases, and 32 bases separated the two germline ends. The CDR3 has 19 amino acids. A sample-barcoded 5' primer and a J-beta primer mix were used in a second PCR of about 6 to 12 cycles. MiXCR, run by TCRdb on the 5' RACE reads, gives a single entry per CDR3 protein. This table holds approximately 730,000 distinct CDR3 sequences, roughly 53% found once. The sequenced material came from blood. The source is a man older than 75 in good health. This chain uses TRBV9 with TRBJ1-2; D is possibly TRBD1 (5 bases). The CDR3 region has the DNA TGTGCCAGCAGCCCCTTGGTGACCCTCCCCAGAGGGGTGCAACGTGGCTACACCTTC. Residues: CASSPLVTLPRGVQRGYTF.